The present T cell receptor beta chain was sequenced within a study of blood T cell repertoires in COVID-19. For the study at large: The cDNA or gDNA used as material had been derived from T cells, B-cell-depleted T cells, or PBMCs.

The protocol was immunoSEQ multiplex PCR, while the TCRdb copy is restricted to in-frame clones and leaves out a portion. The sample yields 55,000 to 70,000 clones, 85% to 90% seen once. Trimming cost V 0 bases and J 0 bases; bases outside gene matches: 6. Per germline, CDR1 GTSNPN and CDR2 SVGIG (reference sequence). The CDR3 is 16 residues long. The sample taken for sequencing was peripheral blood. The source is a woman aged 50 to 65 with active or convalescent COVID-19. The genes are TRBV30 and TRBJ2-7, with 9 positions matching TRBD2. DNA of the CDR3: TGTGCCTGGAGTGTACGGGGACTAGCCAACTCCTACGAGCAGTACTTC. Its translation: CAWSVRGLANSYEQYF. The full variable domain, its missing parts supplied by reference TRBV30 and TRBJ2-7, is SQTIHQWPATLVQPVGSPLSLECTVEGTSNPNLYWYRQAAGRGLQLLFYSVGIGQISSEVPQNLSASRPQDRQFILSSKKLLLSDSGFYLCAWSVRGLANSYEQYFGPGTRLTVT.